This paragraph covers one TCR beta chain sequence. This sample is part of a study of cytomegalovirus exposure and HLA in healthy donors. Libraries were prepared by immunoSEQ multiplex PCR; TCRdb keeps only in-frame clonotypes and omits some of them. The table lists some 200,000 clones, roughly 84% of them singletons. V was pared by 4 bases and J by 10 bases, with 14 bases between. The CDR3 spans 12 residues. In germline, CDR1 is GTSNPN, CDR2 SVGIG (reference sequence). Sample: PBMCs. V gene TRBV30 combines with J gene TRBJ2-1, with D maybe TRBD2 (6 bases). The receptor comes from a woman aged 25 to 45 in good health and CMV-seropositive. The CDR3 bases are TGTGCCTGGACTGGGGCGAGCGGGGAGCAGTTCTTC. Translating gives CAWTGASGEQFF.